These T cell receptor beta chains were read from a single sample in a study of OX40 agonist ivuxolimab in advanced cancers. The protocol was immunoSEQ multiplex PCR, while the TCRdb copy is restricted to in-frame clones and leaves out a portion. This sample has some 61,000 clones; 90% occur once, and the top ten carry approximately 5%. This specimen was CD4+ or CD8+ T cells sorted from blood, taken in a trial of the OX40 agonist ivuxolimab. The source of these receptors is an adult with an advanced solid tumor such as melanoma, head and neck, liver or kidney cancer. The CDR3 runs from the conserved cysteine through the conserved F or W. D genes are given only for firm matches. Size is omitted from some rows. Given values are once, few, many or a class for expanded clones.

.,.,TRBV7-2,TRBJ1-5,TGTGCCAGCAGCTTAATTGAAGGGAATCAGCCCCAGCATTTT,CASSLIEGNQPQHF
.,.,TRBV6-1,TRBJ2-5,TGTGCCAGCAGTGCGTCCCCAGTAGTTACCTTGGAGACCCAGTACTTC,CASSASPVVTLETQYF
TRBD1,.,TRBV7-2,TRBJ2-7,TGTGCCAGCAGCCCCGGGACAGAGGTCTACGAGCAGTACTTC,CASSPGTEVYEQYF
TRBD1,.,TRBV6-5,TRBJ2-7,TGTGCCACGGGACAGGGAGCCGAGCAGTACTTC,CATGQGAEQYF
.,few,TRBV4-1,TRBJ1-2,TGCGCCAGCAGCCAAGGCATCCAGACGGGGACCTATGGCTACACCTTC,CASSQGIQTGTYGYTF
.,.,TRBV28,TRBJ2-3,TGTGCCAGCAGCCGATACGAGACCGGGGTCACAGATACGCAGTATTTT,CASSRYETGVTDTQYF
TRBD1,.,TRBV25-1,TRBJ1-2,TGTGCCAGCAGTGAATTTGGGACAGGGAGTTGGAATGGCTACACCTTC,CASSEFGTGSWNGYTF
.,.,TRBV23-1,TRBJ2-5,TGCGCCAGCAGTCAATGGGCCCAAGAGACCCAGTACTTC,CASSQWAQETQYF
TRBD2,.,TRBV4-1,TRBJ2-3,TGCGCCAGCAGCCAAGGAACCAGCGGGGAGAAAGGGGTGCAGTATTTT,CASSQGTSGEKGVQYF
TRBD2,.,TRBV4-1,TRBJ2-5,TGCGCCAGCAGCCCCGGACTAGCTTCGTACCAAGAGACCCAGTACTTC,CASSPGLASYQETQYF
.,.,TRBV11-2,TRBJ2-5,TGTGCCAGCAGCTTAGAGGGGGGGCCGCCGGAGTACTTC,CASSLEGGPPEYF
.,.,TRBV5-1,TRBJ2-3,TGCGCCAGCAATGAGGGGCAGTGGGCAGATACGCAGTATTTT,CASNEGQWADTQYF
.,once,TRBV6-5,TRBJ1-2,TGTGCCAGTGGAGCAGCCGGCTACACCTTC,CASGAAGYTF
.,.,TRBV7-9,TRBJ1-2,TGTGCCAGCACATTCGGGACCGGCTTTGGCTACACCTTC,CASTFGTGFGYTF
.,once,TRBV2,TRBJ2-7,TGTGCCAGCAGAGGGGTTGGGTACGAGCAGTACTTC,CASRGVGYEQYF
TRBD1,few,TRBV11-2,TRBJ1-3,TGTGCCAGCAGCTTTTCCCTGACAGGGTCTGGAAACACCATATATTTT,CASSFSLTGSGNTIYF
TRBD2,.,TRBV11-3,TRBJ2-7,TGTGCCAGCAGCCGCAATGGGACTAGCGGGGGCCCCTACGAGCAGTACTTC,CASSRNGTSGGPYEQYF
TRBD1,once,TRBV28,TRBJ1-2,TGTGCCAGCAGGTGGACAGGGACCTATGGCTACACCTTC,CASRWTGTYGYTF
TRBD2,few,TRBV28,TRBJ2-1,TGTGCCAGCAGTCCCCCACTAGCGCACTCCTACAATGAGCAGTTCTTC,CASSPPLAHSYNEQFF
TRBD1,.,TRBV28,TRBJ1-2,TGTGCCACCCCGGGACAGGGGAACTATGGCTACACCTTC,CATPGQGNYGYTF
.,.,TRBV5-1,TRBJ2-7,TGCGCCAGCAGCTTAACCCCGCCGGGCAGCAGCTCCTACGAGCAGTACTTC,CASSLTPPGSSSYEQYF
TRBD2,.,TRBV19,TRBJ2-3,TGTGCCAGTAGTATTCGGCTAGCGGGAGCCACAGATACGCAGTATTTT,CASSIRLAGATDTQYF
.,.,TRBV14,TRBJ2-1,TGTGCCAGCAGCCAAGTACTACAGACCAATGAGCAGTTCTTC,CASSQVLQTNEQFF
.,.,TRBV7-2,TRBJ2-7,TGTGCCAGCAGCCGGACTGCGACCTCCTACGAGCAGTACTTC,CASSRTATSYEQYF
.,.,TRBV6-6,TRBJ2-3,TGTGCCAGCAGTTACTCGGGGACCGCGGCGGATACGCAGTATTTT,CASSYSGTAADTQYF
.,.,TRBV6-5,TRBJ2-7,TGTGCCAGCAGTGGAGGAAAGCGGACAGAGCAGTACTTC,CASSGGKRTEQYF
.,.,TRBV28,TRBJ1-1,TGTGCCAGCAGCCTCCGATCAGGGGACCGACTGAGGGCTTTCTTT,CASSLRSGDRLRAFF
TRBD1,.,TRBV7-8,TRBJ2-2,TGTGCCAGCAGCATTTCACTTGGTCCGGGACAGGGGACCGGGGAGCTGTTTTTT,CASSISLGPGQGTGELFF
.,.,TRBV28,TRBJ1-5,TGTGCCAGCAGTTCAATTGGGGGTGTACAGCCCCAGCATTTT,CASSSIGGVQPQHF
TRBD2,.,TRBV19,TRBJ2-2,TGTGCCAGTAGTTTACCAGGACTAGCGCGCAACACCGGGGAGCTGTTTTTT,CASSLPGLARNTGELFF
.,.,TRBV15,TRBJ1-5,TGTGCCACCAGCAGAGATGCGACGACAAGCAATCAGCCCCAGCATTTT,CATSRDATTSNQPQHF
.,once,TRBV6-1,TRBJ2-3,TGTGCCAGCACCCAAGAGACTAGAGGTACGCAGTATTTT,CASTQETRGTQYF
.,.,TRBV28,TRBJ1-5,TGTGCCAGCAGTTTAATGGGAGGCAATCAGCCCCAGCATTTT,CASSLMGGNQPQHF
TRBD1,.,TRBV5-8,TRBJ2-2,TGTGCCAGCAGCGTTACGACAGGGGGCACCGGGGAGCTGTTTTTT,CASSVTTGGTGELFF
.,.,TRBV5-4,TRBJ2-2,TGTGCCAGCAGCCACCCCGGGGGTTCCGCGAACACCGGGGAGCTGTTTTTT,CASSHPGGSANTGELFF